Listed here is a single T cell receptor beta chain. Its antigen remains unidentified. The repertoire was sequenced with immunoSEQ multiplex PCR; TCRdb's copy has only in-frame clones and lacks some. This sample carries about 24,000 clones, over 70% of them seen once, and the ten largest clones take 10%. This specimen comes from a study of vaccination effects on CD4 cells after COVID-19. Antigen-specific CD4+ T cells expanded by the ViraFEST assay with viral peptide pools were then sequenced. Once cultured for approximately 10 days, the cells underwent separation to obtain CD4+ T cells. Previously uninfected by SARS-CoV-2, the vaccine recipients also showed negative nucleocapsid antibodies. Half-medium exchanges with IL-2 medium took place on days 3 and 7. The germline gives CDR1 SEHNR, CDR2 FQNEAQ (reference sequence). Trimming removed 6 bases from V and 0 bases from J, with 12 bases in between. The CDR3 extends over 15 amino acids.

The sequenced sample was CD4+ T cells from PBMCs cultured with HCoV-NL63 spike peptides, obtained before COVID-19 vaccination. The chain combines TRBV7-9 with TRBJ2-1, with D maybe TRBD2 (5 bases). This receptor was taken from a human donor who received a COVID-19 vaccine. Written as DNA, the CDR3 is TGTGCCAGCAGTGCCACTAGGCGCTCCTACAATGAGCAGTTCTTC. It translates to CASSATRRSYNEQFF.